The rows below give T cell receptor beta chains drawn from one sample of a study of T cell responses to AZD1222 COVID-19 vaccine. TCRdb's table, derived via immunoSEQ multiplex PCR, lists solely in-frame clones and lacks some. The sample lists about 140,000 clones, 70% to 90% seen once, with roughly 3.8% in the top ten. Sequencing used peripheral blood, obtained on day 0 of AZD1222 vaccination. The receptors here all came from an adult in good health. Each CDR3 is given with its conserved first and last residue. Each record gives: CDR3 protein, V gene, D gene, J gene. A D gene is named only where the DNA matches it firmly.

CASTPGDRVSYEQYF,TRBV6-2/TRBV6-3,-,TRBJ2-7
CASSLVREGQEYF,TRBV7-2,TRBD2,TRBJ2-7
CATSRDWASGRAGSYNEQFF,TRBV15,TRBD2,TRBJ2-1
CSVDRRGIQNIQYF,TRBV29-1,TRBD1,TRBJ2-4
CASSRGQGFNEKLFF,TRBV3-1/TRBV3-2,TRBD1,TRBJ1-4
CASSWDSGTGDRYGYTF,TRBV5-1,TRBD1,TRBJ1-2
CASSYEGPGYGYTF,TRBV6-2/TRBV6-3,-,TRBJ1-2
CASNRQVGELFF,TRBV28,-,TRBJ2-2
CASKDSSYEQYF,TRBV5-5,-,TRBJ2-7
CASSDFPSNQPQHF,TRBV2,-,TRBJ1-5
CASSLTAGLAGGYNEQFF,TRBV7-2,TRBD2,TRBJ2-1
CASSPENEKLFF,TRBV18,-,TRBJ1-4
CAWSVRNGYNEQFF,TRBV30,-,TRBJ2-1
CASRLAGGRNEQFF,TRBV6-5,TRBD2,TRBJ2-1
CASSEGQTIPVDGYTF,TRBV5-1,TRBD1,TRBJ1-2
CASTQGSATNEKLFF,TRBV6-5,-,TRBJ1-4
CASSPGSNQPQHF,TRBV18,-,TRBJ1-5
CASSLLVSGNTIYF,TRBV19,-,TRBJ1-3
CVTGFGNTIYF,TRBV6-5,-,TRBJ1-3
CATSRGTGFKEKLFF,TRBV15,TRBD1,TRBJ1-4
CASSKRLAGQETQYF,TRBV7-2,TRBD2,TRBJ2-5
CASSSTYEQYF,TRBV18,-,TRBJ2-7
CASTATGKNIQYF,TRBV27,-,TRBJ2-4
CASNTLPGQGNTDTQYF,TRBV19,TRBD1,TRBJ2-3
CASSFLVEAFF,TRBV7-2,-,TRBJ1-1
CASSLPRRGQETQYF,TRBV28,-,TRBJ2-5
CATSEGRGLQPQHF,TRBV24-1,TRBD1,TRBJ1-5
CASSQEGGTGVTNEQFF,TRBV3-1/TRBV3-2,TRBD1,TRBJ2-1
CASSLDWLYEQYF,TRBV11-2,-,TRBJ2-7
CATSLGGATPNYGYTF,TRBV28,-,TRBJ1-2
CASSLGPGGSGNTIYF,TRBV5-1,TRBD1,TRBJ1-3